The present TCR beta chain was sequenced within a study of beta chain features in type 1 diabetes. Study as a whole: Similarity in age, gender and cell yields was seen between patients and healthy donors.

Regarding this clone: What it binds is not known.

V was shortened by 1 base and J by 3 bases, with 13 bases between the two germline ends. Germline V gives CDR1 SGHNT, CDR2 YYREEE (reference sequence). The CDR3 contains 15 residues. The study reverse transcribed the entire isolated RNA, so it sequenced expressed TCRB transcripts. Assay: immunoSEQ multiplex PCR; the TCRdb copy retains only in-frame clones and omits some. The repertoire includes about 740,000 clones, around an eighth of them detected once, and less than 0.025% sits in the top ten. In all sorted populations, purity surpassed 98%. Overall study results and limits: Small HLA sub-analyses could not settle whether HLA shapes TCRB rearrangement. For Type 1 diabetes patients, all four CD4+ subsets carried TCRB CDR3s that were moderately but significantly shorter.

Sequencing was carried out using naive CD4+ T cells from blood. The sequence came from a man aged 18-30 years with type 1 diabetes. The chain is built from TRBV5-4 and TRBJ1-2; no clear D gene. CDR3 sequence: CASSLMGTQDYGYTF. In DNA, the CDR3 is TGTGCCAGCAGCTTGATGGGTACCCAAGACTATGGCTACACCTTC.